This T cell receptor beta chain was recorded in a study of shared clonotypes between healthy human individuals. The overall study: A donor's plate count was three for CD4 naive and three for CD4 memory; CD8 naive had two and CD8 memory one.

Researchers ran the assay at a deep level. For each subset, genomic DNA was distributed in equal portions over several immunoSEQ plates. Clones were sequenced by immunoSEQ multiplex PCR, and TCRdb holds only the in-frame ones, with some missing. The sample has approximately 320,000 clones, around 74% seen once. Notes on this clone: Its specificity is unknown.

Study results and caveats: Estimated richness values were generally larger in naive subsets than in memory subsets.

Sequenced sample: memory CD4+ T cells sorted from blood. Indicated subset: CD45RA-negative fraction. This clonotype was sampled from a man aged 25-45 years in good health.

The CDR3 coding sequence is TGTGCCATCAGTCAGGGAGGGGAGACCCAGTACTTC. Protein sequence: CAISQGGETQYF. The chain combines TRBV10-3 with TRBJ2-5; TRBD2 agrees at 7 bases. Germline V lookup: CDR1 ENHRY, CDR2 SYGVKD. V gave up 5 bases and J gave up 5 bases; unmatched junction bases: 2. This CDR3 has 12 residues.